The T cell receptor (beta chain) under discussion was sequenced for a study of blood T cell repertoires in COVID-19. Study-level information: In each case, the material was cDNA or gDNA derived from T cells, B-cell-depleted T cells, or PBMCs.

In germline, CDR1 is MNHEY, CDR2 SMNVEV (reference sequence). The junction had 4 bases not matched to a gene; V was cut back by 3 bases and J by 6 bases. This CDR3 comprises 13 residues. Libraries were prepared by immunoSEQ multiplex PCR; TCRdb keeps only in-frame clonotypes and omits some of them. The data hold roughly 200,000 clones, with roughly four fifths observed a single time. Material for sequencing was peripheral blood. This chain connects TRBV27 to TRBJ1-1; 7 bases fit TRBD1. The TCR originated in a woman in her sixties or seventies with active or convalescent COVID-19. The CDR3 loop is CASSFRQGSEAFF. CDR3 DNA sequence: TGTGCCAGCAGTTTTCGACAGGGATCTGAAGCTTTCTTT.